A selection of T cell receptor beta chains follows, all from one sample in a study of blood T cell repertoires in COVID-19. Using immunoSEQ multiplex PCR, the repertoire was profiled, and TCRdb retains in-frame clones only, with some absent. The table records 250,000 to 300,000 clones, 87% of them present only once. Sequenced material: peripheral blood. These receptors were obtained from a woman aged 50 to 65 who had recovered from COVID-19. Both conserved end residues are part of each CDR3. Fields, in order: V gene, D gene, clone size, J gene, CDR3 protein, CDR3 DNA. A D gene is named only where the DNA matches it firmly. Size is stated for part of the rows, as once, few or many counts, or as a class when the clone is expanded.

>TRBV3-1/TRBV3-2|NA|NA|TRBJ2-3
CASSQAENTDTQYF
TGTGCCAGCAGCCAAGCGGAGAACACAGATACGCAGTATTTT
>TRBV10-3|NA|NA|TRBJ1-2
CAISAVRDGYTF
TGTGCCATCAGTGCGGTCAGGGATGGCTACACCTTC
>TRBV7-2|TRBD1|NA|TRBJ1-1
CASSRDRDYTEAFF
TGTGCCAGCAGCAGGGACAGGGATTACACTGAAGCTTTCTTT
>TRBV6-1|NA|NA|TRBJ1-4
CASSEGRIGGSATNEKLFF
TGTGCCAGCAGTGAAGGTCGTATCGGGGGATCAGCAACTAATGAAAAACTGTTTTTT
>TRBV19|TRBD2|NA|TRBJ2-1
CASQAGLGYNEQFF
TGTGCCAGTCAAGCGGGACTGGGGTACAATGAGCAGTTCTTC
>TRBV6-2/TRBV6-3|NA|once|TRBJ2-3
CASSHLQGADTQYF
TGTGCCAGCAGCCACCTACAGGGAGCTGATACGCAGTATTTT
>TRBV27|NA|NA|TRBJ1-2
CASSLGGYYGYTF
TGTGCCAGCAGTTTAGGCGGGTACTATGGCTACACCTTC
>TRBV7-9|TRBD1|NA|TRBJ2-7
CASSSDRASYEQYF
TGTGCCAGCAGCTCGGACAGGGCCTCCTACGAGCAGTACTTC
>TRBV27|NA|few|TRBJ1-6
CASSPGLAFGTLHF
TGTGCCAGCAGTCCGGGACTGGCCTTCGGAACCCTCCACTTT
>TRBV28|NA|NA|TRBJ1-2
CASSFGGAYGYTF
TGTGCCAGCAGTTTCGGGGGGGCTTATGGCTACACCTTC
>TRBV5-1|TRBD2|NA|TRBJ2-2
CASSLRGAGLEELFF
TGCGCCAGCAGCCTGCGGGGGGCCGGGTTGGAGGAGCTGTTTTTT
>TRBV19|NA|few|TRBJ2-3
CASSPTRRRGGTDTQYF
TGTGCCAGTAGTCCCACACGCCGGCGGGGCGGCACAGATACGCAGTATTTT
>TRBV30|NA|NA|TRBJ1-1
CASSGMAGTDTEAFF
TGTGCCTCCTCGGGGATGGCGGGTACTGACACTGAAGCTTTCTTT
>TRBV10-3|NA|NA|TRBJ1-5
CAISPRWGDNQPQHF
TGTGCCATCAGCCCTCGATGGGGGGACAATCAGCCCCAGCATTTT
>TRBV7-9|TRBD1|NA|TRBJ2-1
CASSLEAGGADEQFF
TGTGCCAGCAGCTTAGAGGCAGGGGGCGCGGATGAGCAGTTCTTC
>TRBV12-5|NA|NA|TRBJ1-1
CASGYDSLLAFF
TGTGCTAGTGGCTATGACTCTTTGCTAGCTTTCTTT
>TRBV5-5|NA|once|TRBJ2-7
CASSLRQAGEQYF
TGTGCCAGCAGCTTGAGGCAGGCTGGCGAGCAGTACTTC
>TRBV5-1|NA|once|TRBJ1-1
CASSSGLMNTEAFF
TGCGCCAGCAGCTCAGGACTAATGAACACTGAAGCTTTCTTT
>TRBV6-5|TRBD1|NA|TRBJ1-2
CASSPGGNTNYGYTF
TGTGCCAGCAGTCCAGGGGGGAATACTAACTATGGCTACACCTTC